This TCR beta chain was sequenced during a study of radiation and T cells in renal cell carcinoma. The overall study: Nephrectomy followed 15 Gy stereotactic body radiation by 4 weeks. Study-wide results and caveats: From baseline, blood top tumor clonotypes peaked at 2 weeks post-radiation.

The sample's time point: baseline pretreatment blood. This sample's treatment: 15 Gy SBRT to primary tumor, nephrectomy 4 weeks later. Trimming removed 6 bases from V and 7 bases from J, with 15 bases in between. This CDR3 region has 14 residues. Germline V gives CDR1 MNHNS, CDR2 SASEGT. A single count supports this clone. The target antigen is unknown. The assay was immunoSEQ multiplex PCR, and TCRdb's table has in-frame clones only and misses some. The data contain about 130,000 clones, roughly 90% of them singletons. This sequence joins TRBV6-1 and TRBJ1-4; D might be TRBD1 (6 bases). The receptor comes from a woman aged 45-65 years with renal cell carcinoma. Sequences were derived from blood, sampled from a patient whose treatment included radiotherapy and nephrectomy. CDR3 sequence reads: CASREGVSREKLFF. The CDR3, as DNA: TGTGCCAGCAGGGAGGGGGTCTCTCGTGAAAAACTGTTTTTT.